These T cell receptor beta chains were read from a single sample in a study of blood T cell repertoires in COVID-19. Here immunoSEQ multiplex PCR was the method, and the copy in TCRdb shows in-frame clones only, minus some. The sample yields approximately 170,000 clones, roughly 90% seen once. Sequencing was done on a sample of peripheral blood. All receptors derive from a woman aged 65 to 85 with acute or convalescent COVID-19. The CDR3 runs from the conserved cysteine through the conserved F or W. D genes are given only for firm matches. Clone size is shown for a subset of rows, as once, few, many or a class of expanded clone.

size,J,D,V,DNA,CDR3
once,TRBJ1-4,.,TRBV7-9,TGTGCCAGCAGGAGGCAGGGCGTGAGAAATGAAAAACTGTTTTTT,CASRRQGVRNEKLFF
.,TRBJ2-7,TRBD1,TRBV2,TGTGCCAGCAGACGGGACAGCAGCTACGAGCAGTACTTC,CASRRDSSYEQYF
few,TRBJ2-7,TRBD1,TRBV27,TGTGCCAGCAGTTCCGGGACAGGGGGCAACGAGCAGTACTTC,CASSSGTGGNEQYF
.,TRBJ2-3,.,TRBV5-6,TGTGCCAGCAGCGTGAGACACACGGCAGGCACAGATACGCAGTATTTT,CASSVRHTAGTDTQYF
.,TRBJ2-1,.,TRBV5-5,TGTGCCAGCAGCTTTATCAGAGGAGGGAGGAATGAGCAGTTCTTC,CASSFIRGGRNEQFF
.,TRBJ1-4,.,TRBV10-3,TGTGCCATCAGTGAACAGACAGAAAAACTGTTTTTT,CAISEQTEKLFF
.,TRBJ2-1,.,TRBV5-1,TGCGCCAGCAGCTTGGGTCGGGTTAACAATGAGCAGTTCTTC,CASSLGRVNNEQFF
.,TRBJ1-5,.,TRBV30,TGTGCCTGGAGTACACCAGGGGCCGCTCAGCCCCAGCATTTT,CAWSTPGAAQPQHF
.,TRBJ2-3,TRBD1,TRBV19,TGTGCCAGCACGCCGGGGACAGGGTATCAAGATACGCAGTATTTT,CASTPGTGYQDTQYF
.,TRBJ2-7,.,TRBV7-9,TGTGCCAGCAGCTTAGGGGGTAGCGGAACCTACGAGCAGTACTTC,CASSLGGSGTYEQYF
once,TRBJ2-5,TRBD2,TRBV2,TGTGCCAGCGTACGACTAGCGGGGGGCTCGGAGACCCAGTACTTC,CASVRLAGGSETQYF
.,TRBJ1-5,.,TRBV30,TGTGCCTGGAGTTACGGGGGTAGCAATCAGCCCCAGCATTTT,CAWSYGGSNQPQHF
.,TRBJ2-5,TRBD1,TRBV29-1,TGCAGCGTTGAGACAAGGACCGGGACAGGGCAAGAGACCCAGTACTTC,CSVETRTGTGQETQYF
once,TRBJ2-1,TRBD1,TRBV12-5,TGTGCTAGTGGTTTGGGAGGGGGCTTTGAGCAGTTCTTC,CASGLGGGFEQFF
.,TRBJ2-3,.,TRBV14,TGTGCCAGCAGCCAAGAGGGAGGCACAGATACGCAGTATTTT,CASSQEGGTDTQYF
once,TRBJ2-3,.,TRBV18,TGTGCCAGCTCACCCCCCGCGTTGCGTTTGAACACAGATACGCAGTATTTT,CASSPPALRLNTDTQYF
.,TRBJ2-7,.,TRBV18,TGTGCCAGCTCACCACCAGGGGTCTACGAGCAGTACTTC,CASSPPGVYEQYF
.,TRBJ2-7,TRBD2,TRBV9,TGTGCCAGCAGCGCCCAGGGGCTAGCGGGTTTGGACGAGCAGTACTTC,CASSAQGLAGLDEQYF
once,TRBJ1-4,TRBD1,TRBV3-1/TRBV3-2,TGTGCCAGCAGCTACTCAGGGGGTCAGAATGAAAAACTGTTTTTT,CASSYSGGQNEKLFF
.,TRBJ2-7,TRBD2,TRBV6-2/TRBV6-3,TGTGCCAGCAGTGGGGACGGGACTAGCGGGAAACAGTACTTC,CASSGDGTSGKQYF
.,TRBJ2-5,TRBD2,TRBV10-3,TGTGCCATCAGTGGGGATACGGGAGGGGAAGAGACCCAGTACTTC,CAISGDTGGEETQYF
.,TRBJ1-1,.,TRBV7-8,TGTGCCAGCAGCTTAGATCGGGGAAACACTGAAGCTTTCTTT,CASSLDRGNTEAFF
.,TRBJ1-1,.,TRBV30,TGTGCCTGGAGTGTGGGCAGGCGGAACACTGAAGCTTTCTTT,CAWSVGRRNTEAFF
few,TRBJ2-7,TRBD2,TRBV7-2,TGTGCCAGCAGATATAGCGGGGCCTACGAGCAGTACTTC,CASRYSGAYEQYF
.,TRBJ2-7,TRBD1,TRBV7-2,TGTGCCAGCAGGGAACAGGGGGGTACCTACGAGCAGTACTTC,CASREQGGTYEQYF
.,TRBJ1-2,.,TRBV29-1,TGCAGCGCGCAGGACAGCCAAAATACCTATGGCTACACCTTC,CSAQDSQNTYGYTF
.,TRBJ1-5,.,TRBV19,TGTGCCAGTAACCCGGGACAACTTAGCAATCAGCCCCAGCATTTT,CASNPGQLSNQPQHF
.,TRBJ1-5,.,TRBV2,TGTGCCAGCAGTGAGCTGACAGGCAATCAGCCCCAGCATTTT,CASSELTGNQPQHF
.,TRBJ1-4,.,TRBV19,TGTGCCAGTAGTATAGAGGCCAGGGTTGGCGAAAAACTGTTTTTT,CASSIEARVGEKLFF
.,TRBJ2-5,.,TRBV10-3,TGTGCCATCAGTGGGGGGGTCCAAGAGACCCAGTACTTC,CAISGGVQETQYF
.,TRBJ1-2,TRBD1,TRBV7-2,TGTGCCAGCAGCTTTAAGCCAGGGGGCCGGGATGGCTACACCTTC,CASSFKPGGRDGYTF
.,TRBJ1-1,.,TRBV30,TGTGCCTGGATAAGACTCCCGGGGAACACTGAAGCTTTCTTT,CAWIRLPGNTEAFF
.,TRBJ1-3,TRBD1,TRBV4-3,TGCGCCAGCAGCCCGGGACAGGCCTCTGGAAACACCATATATTTT,CASSPGQASGNTIYF
.,TRBJ1-6,.,TRBV4-3,TGCGCCAGCAGCCAAGAAGTAGAGATGATGCGAGATTCACCCCTCCACTTT,CASSQEVEMMRDSPLHF
.,TRBJ1-2,TRBD1,TRBV5-1,TGCGCCAGCAGCCAAGGGACAGGAACGGATGGCTACACCTTC,CASSQGTGTDGYTF
.,TRBJ2-5,.,TRBV18,TGTGCCAGCTCACACGATTGGACACCTGAAGAGACCCAGTACTTC,CASSHDWTPEETQYF
.,TRBJ1-2,.,TRBV30,TGTGCCTGGAGCGAACAGGGAATAAATGGCTACACCTTC,CAWSEQGINGYTF
.,TRBJ2-3,TRBD1,TRBV4-1,TGCGCCAGCAGCCTGGGACAGGGAACAGATACGCAGTATTTT,CASSLGQGTDTQYF
.,TRBJ1-1,TRBD1,TRBV19,TGTGCCAGTAGTACCTACAGACAGGGGGCTGTGAAGGACACTGAAGCTTTCTTT,CASSTYRQGAVKDTEAFF
.,TRBJ2-2,.,TRBV24-1,TGTGCCACCAGTGACCCCCTTCGCGGCGGCCGGGGATCGAACACCGGGGAGCTGTTTTTT,CATSDPLRGGRGSNTGELFF
.,TRBJ2-3,.,TRBV4-3,TGCGCCAGCAGCCAAGACAGGGTCAGCACAGATACGCAGTATTTT,CASSQDRVSTDTQYF
.,TRBJ1-6,.,TRBV4-1,TGCGCCAGCAGCCTGAGGACAGAGACGAATTCACCCCTCCACTTT,CASSLRTETNSPLHF
.,TRBJ2-3,TRBD2,TRBV18,TGTGCCAGCTCACCGATACCGGGACTAGAATCAGATACGCAGTATTTT,CASSPIPGLESDTQYF
.,TRBJ1-1,TRBD1,TRBV29-1,TGCAGCGTTGATCGACAGGGGGTCGAGAAAGCTTTCTTT,CSVDRQGVEKAFF
.,TRBJ2-7,.,TRBV12-3/TRBV12-4,TGTGCCAGCAGCCACTCCAACTCCTACGAGCAGTACTTC,CASSHSNSYEQYF
.,TRBJ2-7,TRBD2,TRBV3-1/TRBV3-2,TGTGCCAGCAGCTCAATGGGGGGTCCGGGACTAGCGGGGCAGTACTTC,CASSSMGGPGLAGQYF
.,TRBJ1-5,TRBD1,TRBV27,TGTGCCAGCAGCAACGGGACAGGGGGCAATCAGCCCCAGCATTTT,CASSNGTGGNQPQHF
.,TRBJ2-6,TRBD2,TRBV28,TGTGCCAGCAGTTCGTTTAGGGCTAGCGGGAGCTCAGGGGCCAACGTCCTGACTTTC,CASSSFRASGSSGANVLTF